This T cell receptor beta chain was sequenced during a study of tumor-infiltrating lymphocytes in localized non-small cell lung cancer. Sequencing was performed with immunoSEQ multiplex PCR; in TCRdb, only in-frame clones are kept and a portion is missing. The table includes tens of thousands of clones, over 75% detected once. CDR1 and CDR2 (germline): SNHLY, FYNNEI. V shed 8 bases and J shed 0 bases, with 22 bases lying between them. The CDR3 has 17 amino acids. Sequencing was done on a sample of lung tumor tissue. The chain has TRBV2 and TRBJ1-1; D possibly corresponds to TRBD1 (5 bases). The clonotype comes from a human donor with non-small cell lung cancer. The CDR3 DNA reads TGTGCCAGCGGGGGGGGGAATCAGAAATCCTTGAACACTGAAGCTTTCTTT. Translation: CASGGGNQKSLNTEAFF.